The 21 T cell receptor beta chains below all came from one sample that was sequenced in a study of T cell repertoires in cytomegalovirus infection. No antigen is known for these receptors. TCRdb reprocessed the reads via MiXCR and lists one record per CDR3 protein. The sample contains 80,000 to 95,000 distinct CDR3 sequences, 25% to 30% of which appear only once. The sequencing used CD8+ T cells from cultured PBMCs, collected from culture after CMV antigen stimulation. The receptors were gathered from a human donor in good health (CMV status not recorded). Some clones in this sample may be carry-over from other donors' samples.

Concerning this clonotype: Compared with germline, one end of the junction differs, possibly owing to a read error. The gene calls are TRBV29-1 and TRBJ2-5; 11 nucleotides align to TRBD2. The CDR3 length is 16 residues. The germline gives CDR1 SQVTM, CDR2 ANQGSEA. The DNA for the CDR3 is TGCAGCGTCGAATCTTTACTAGCGGGAGCCCAAGAGACCAAGTACTTC. It is translated as CSVESLLAGAQETKYF.

The V call is TRBV4-1, the J call TRBJ2-7; no clear D. CDR3 length: 15 residues. The V gene's germline CDR1 is MGHRA and CDR2 YSYEKL. V was trimmed by 5 bases and J by 2 bases, leaving 16 bases between them. CDR3 coding DNA: TGCGCCAGCAGCGCCATCACGGATCAGGCCTACGAGCAGTACTTC. Translation gives CASSAITDQAYEQYF.

The V and J genes are TRBV12-3 or TRBV12-4 and TRBJ2-2, with 10 bases lining up with TRBD1. CDR3 size: 20 residues. Losses at the gene ends were 6 bases for V and 6 bases for J; bases not matched to a gene: 22. The DNA of the CDR3 is TGTGCCAGCAGGGGCATCCCGGGACAGGGGCCCGGGGGATCGGCCGGGGAGCTGTTTTTT. Protein: CASRGIPGQGPGGSAGELFF.

This clonotype was observed a handful of times. V gene TRBV7-6 combines with J gene TRBJ2-2; 9 nucleotides match TRBD1. V shed 6 bases, J shed 6 bases, and the junction held 8 bases outside the gene matches. The germline CDR1 and CDR2 sequences are SGHVS and FNYEAQ. CDR3 length equals 15 residues. CDR3 DNA sequence: TGTGCCAGCAGTTCGGGGACAGGGATCCCCGGGGAGCTGTTTTTT. It yields the protein CASSSGTGIPGELFF. The entire variable domain, with the rest obtained from reference TRBV7-6 and TRBJ2-2, is as follows: GAGVSQSPRYKVTKRGQDVALRCDPISGHVSLYWYRQALGQGPEFLTYFNYEAQQDKSGLPNDRFSAERPEGSISTLTIQRTEQRDSAMYRCASSSGTGIPGELFFGEGSRLTVL.

This chain joins TRBV24-1 and TRBJ2-2; 7 bases are a match to TRBD2. Germline V CDR1 and CDR2: KGHDR, SFDVKD. The CDR3 totals 17 residues. The V segment lost 3 bases and the J segment 5 bases; nucleotides outside the gene matches: 11. CDR3 amino acids: CATSDPPWGLQTGELFF. In DNA, the CDR3 is TGTGCCACCAGTGATCCCCCGTGGGGACTACAGACCGGGGAGCTGTTTTTT.

A few counts support this clonotype. The chain combines TRBV28 with TRBJ1-4; tentatively, D is TRBD1 (5 bases). Deletions cut 3 bases from V and 0 bases from J, with 11 bases between. The V gene's germline CDR1 is MDHEN and CDR2 SYDVKM. The CDR3 loop spans 16 amino acids. The CDR3 DNA follows: TGTGCCAGCAGTTTGTTGGGGGGGGCAACTAATGAAAAACTGTTTTTT. It translates to CASSLLGGATNEKLFF.

This clonotype was recorded a few times. The chain joins TRBV11-2 to TRBJ2-7; possibly TRBD1 for D (6 bases). Germline values: CDR1 SGHAT, CDR2 FQNNGV. Deletions cut 4 bases from V and 0 bases from J, with 16 bases between. This CDR3 is 16 amino acids long. The CDR3 here is CASSSFWDMSSYEQYF. CDR3 nucleotide sequence: TGTGCCAGCAGCTCTTTCTGGGACATGAGCTCCTACGAGCAGTACTTC.

This rearrangement joins TRBV20-1 to TRBJ2-7; possible D gene TRBD2, 5 bases. With 1 base removed from V and 1 base from J, the gap between germline ends came to 8 bases. CDR1 DFQATT and CDR2 SNEGSKA come from the germline V gene (reference sequence). The CDR3 is 13 residues long. CDR3 coding DNA: TGCAGTGCTAGAGCCAGGAGGTCCTACGAGCAGTACTTC. This encodes CSARARRSYEQYF.

The CDR3 nucleotides are TGTGCCAGTAGTATGGGAGCAGCGGGTCAGCCCCAGCATTTT. Its translation is CASSMGAAGQPQHF. J is TRBJ1-5 and V is TRBV19, with D hard to call. Germline lookup yields CDR1 LNHDA and CDR2 SQIVND (reference sequence). The CDR3 covers 14 residues. V was pared by 3 bases and J by 6 bases, with 12 bases between.

This clonotype was seen a handful of times. The CDR3 DNA follows: TGCGCCAGCAGCCAAGAATCAGTCAACACTGAAGCTTTCTTT. This translates into CASSQESVNTEAFF. The chain combines TRBV4-1 with TRBJ1-1; D call uncertain. V was shortened by 0 bases and J by 2 bases, with 7 bases between the two germline ends. This CDR3 has 14 residues. Germline-derived CDR1 and CDR2 are MGHRA and YSYEKL.

This clonotype has at least ten counts. This rearrangement joins TRBV7-2 to TRBJ1-1, with unresolved D. CDR3 size: 14 residues. Germline CDR1 reads SGHTA; CDR2 reads FQGNSA. The V end lost 5 bases, the J end lost 4 bases, and 14 bases lay between the germline ends. The CDR3 sequence is CASSRAFIGTEAFF. The CDR3 bases are TGTGCCAGCAGCCGGGCCTTCATAGGCACTGAAGCTTTCTTT.

CDR3 protein: CSARDRKVSSSYNEQFF. CDR3 sequence (DNA): TGCAGTGCTAGAGATCGTAAAGTGAGTAGCTCCTACAATGAGCAGTTCTTC. V and J are TRBV20-1 and TRBJ2-1, with D unresolved. With 0 bases removed from V and 0 bases from J, the gap between germline ends came to 15 bases. Germline CDR1 and CDR2: DFQATT and SNEGSKA (reference sequence). The CDR3 spans 17 residues.

The chain carries TRBV27 and TRBJ2-7, with unresolved D. Trimming removed 3 bases from V and 4 bases from J, with 10 bases in between. Germline CDR1 MNHEY, CDR2 SMNVEV (reference sequence). The CDR3 extends over 13 amino acids. CDR3 protein: CASSFGSPYEQYF. As DNA, the CDR3 is TGTGCCAGCAGTTTTGGTTCGCCTTACGAGCAGTACTTC.

The J gene is TRBJ2-3, the V gene TRBV4-1; perhaps TRBD1 as D (6 bases). V was trimmed by 3 bases and J by 4 bases, leaving 8 bases between them. Germline V gives CDR1 MGHRA, CDR2 YSYEKL. The CDR3 totals 13 residues. The CDR3 DNA follows: TGCGCCAGCAGCCAGGGGGCGGCAGATACGCAGTATTTT. Translating it yields CASSQGAADTQYF.

This sequence joins TRBV7-2 and TRBJ1-5, with a tentative D call TRBD1 (5 bases). Germline values: CDR1 SGHTA, CDR2 FQGNSA. V gave up 5 bases and J gave up 4 bases, with 15 bases separating them. CDR3 length equals 15 residues. The CDR3: CTSSPWEGLNQPQHF. CDR3 DNA sequence: TGTACCAGCAGCCCTTGGGAGGGGTTGAATCAGCCCCAGCATTTT.

This clonotype was found a few times. This chain connects TRBV28 to TRBJ1-1; 7 nucleotides match TRBD1. The CDR3 length is 13 residues. V was clipped by 5 bases and J by 7 bases; unmatched bases: 7. Germline V gene sequence: CDR1 MDHEN, CDR2 SYDVKM. Here the CDR3 DNA reads TGTGCCAGCAGTCCCCTGAGGGGGCTTGAAGCTTTCTTT. It codes for CASSPLRGLEAFF.

This clonotype was found many times. The chain employs TRBV20-1 and TRBJ2-3; D possibly uses TRBD1 or TRBD2 (5 bases each). Per the germline V gene, CDR1 is DFQATT and CDR2 is SNEGSKA (reference sequence). The CDR3 contains 11 residues. The CDR3 here is CGGSGTDTQYF. The CDR3, as DNA: TGCGGGGGTAGCGGCACAGATACGCAGTATTTT.

The V call is TRBV5-4, the J call TRBJ2-2; tentatively, D is TRBD2 (6 bases). Looked up from germline, CDR1 is SGHNT and CDR2 is YYREEE (reference sequence). Trimming removed 4 bases at V and 1 base at J, with 11 bases between. The length of the CDR3 is 15 residues. CDR3 nucleotides: TGTGCCAGCAGCCCCTCCGGGGGGAACACCGGGGAGCTGTTTTTT. Encoded protein: CASSPSGGNTGELFF.

This clonotype has a handful of counts. J is TRBJ1-6 and V is TRBV2; D might be TRBD1 (5 bases). CDR1 and CDR2 from the germline V gene are SNHLY and FYNNEI. The CDR3 is made up of 11 amino acids. The ends were cut back, 6 bases at V and 16 bases at J, with 13 bases in the middle. CDR3 in amino acids: CASSLAGVLHF. CDR3 DNA sequence: TGTGCCAGCAGCCTAGCGGGGGTTCTCCACTTT.

This clonotype was seen a handful of times. Here the CDR3 DNA reads TGTGCCAGCAGCCCCCCGGACTATTCCAGTGAGCAGTTCTTC. Translating it yields CASSPPDYSSEQFF. V usage is TRBV7-9 and J usage is TRBJ2-1; weak D call: TRBD2 (6 bases). Looked up from germline, CDR1 is SEHNR and CDR2 is FQNEAQ (reference sequence). The CDR3 totals 14 residues. V was clipped by 5 bases and J by 9 bases, with 17 bases between them.

This clonotype was counted between two and nine times. J is TRBJ1-6 and V is TRBV7-6; 7 nucleotides align to TRBD1. Germline values: CDR1 SGHVS, CDR2 FNYEAQ. With 4 bases clipped from V and 7 bases from J, the junction kept 13 bases outside the gene matches. CDR3 length equals 17 residues. CDR3 amino acids: CASSSRGAGTANSPLHF. The DNA of the CDR3 is TGTGCCAGCAGCTCGCGGGGTGCCGGGACAGCGAATTCACCCCTCCACTTT.